A single TCR beta chain is shown here with its context. Antigen unknown. TRB was amplified from about 250-500 ng of blood genomic DNA. The sample belongs to a study of T and B cells in COVID-19 patients. In the study overall: Peripheral blood came from COVID-19 patients with active infection or after recovery. Median age was about 34 years in the recovered cohort and around 64 years in the active-infection cohort.

Study-wide results and caveats: No sequencing was yet done of CD4+, regulatory or CD8+ subsets, or of SARS-CoV-2-responsive or tetramer+ sorted cells. At recovery TRB diversity and richness exceeded healthy donors, after highly clonal active COVID-19 repertoires.

The CDR3 has 13 residues. Germline values: CDR1 MNHNS, CDR2 SASEGT. The V and J ends lost 2 bases and 5 bases respectively, with 7 bases between them. TRB rearrangements were amplified by multiplex PCR with BIOMED2 TRB-A/B primers. TCRdb fed the multiplex PCR reads into MiXCR, producing one record per CDR3 protein. This sample carries about 3,300 distinct CDR3 sequences, roughly 27% of them seen once, and the ten largest clones take 50% to 70%. The sample was blood. The clonotype was recovered from a human donor with active COVID-19. The donor label of this sample is uncertain. The chain combines TRBV6-1 with TRBJ1-5; D unclear. CDR3 in amino acids: CASSEFAHQPQHF. CDR3 nucleotide sequence: TGTGCCAGCAGTGAATTCGCCCATCAGCCCCAGCATTTT.